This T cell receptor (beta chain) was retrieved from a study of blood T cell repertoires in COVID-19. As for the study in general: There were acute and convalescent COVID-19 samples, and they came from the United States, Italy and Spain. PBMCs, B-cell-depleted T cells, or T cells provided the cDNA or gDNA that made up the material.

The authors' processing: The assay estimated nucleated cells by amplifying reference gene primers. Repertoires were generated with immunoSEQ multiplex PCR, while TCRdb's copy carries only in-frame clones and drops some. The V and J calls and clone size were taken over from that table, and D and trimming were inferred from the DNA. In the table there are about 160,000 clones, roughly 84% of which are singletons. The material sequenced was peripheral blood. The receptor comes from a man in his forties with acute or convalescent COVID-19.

CDR3 sequence reads: CASSPGGGLRTDTQYF. CDR3 bases: TGTGCCAGTAGTCCGGGAGGGGGCTTGAGGACAGATACGCAGTATTTT. The chain joins TRBV19 to TRBJ2-3; maybe TRBD2 (8 bases). Trimming took off 5 bases at V and 3 bases at J, with 18 bases between the two ends. The CDR3 totals 16 residues. Germline assignment: CDR1 LNHDA and CDR2 SQIVND (reference sequence). Drawing the rest from reference TRBV19 and TRBJ2-3, the complete variable domain is DGGITQSPKYLFRKEGQNVTLSCEQNLNHDAMYWYRQDPGQGLRLIYYSQIVNDFQKGDIAEGYSVSREKKESFPLTVTSAQKNPTAFYLCASSPGGGLRTDTQYFGPGTRLTVL.